This T cell receptor (beta chain) derives from a study of T cell clonality in common variable immunodeficiency. Germline V gene data show CDR1 as GTSNPN and CDR2 as SVGIG (reference sequence). V gave up 0 bases and J gave up 7 bases; unmatched junction bases: 15. This CDR3 comprises 17 residues. Measured with immunoSEQ multiplex PCR; TCRdb has only the in-frame clones, and not every one. The repertoire consists of 50,000 to 60,000 clones, none detected only once. Each donor provided about 4.5 to 8.5 ml of heparinized whole blood. This clone was detected ten times or more. The read terminates 3 residues ahead of where the CDR3 ends, so the germline J gene completes it.

Sample: peripheral blood mononuclear cells. The sequence derives from a person aged 18-69 years in good health. The chain combines TRBV30 with TRBJ2-1; TRBD2 aligns across 7 bases. CDR3 sequence reads: CAWSVRGGPGLKNEQFF. The sequenced CDR3 bases are TGTGCCTGGAGTGTAAGGGGAGGGCCGGGTTTAAAGAATGAG.